This T cell receptor (beta chain) was recorded in a study of regulatory T cells in long-lasting Graves disease. General study findings and limits: Examination was confined to peripheral blood, excluding thyroid tissue. Those with persistent disease had in common more public clonotypes (about 3,000) than new patients (roughly 1,000).

TCR beta libraries were built with iRepertoire HTBI primers and Arm-PCR of CDR3 regions. TCRdb analysed the multiplex PCR reads with MiXCR anew, one entry per CDR3 protein. The sample has roughly 320,000 distinct CDR3 sequences, 15% to 20% seen once. At least ten counts were recorded for this clonotype. No antigen is known for it. The CDR3 contains 16 residues. The germline CDR1 and CDR2 sequences are MNHEY and SMNVEV (reference sequence). Trimming stripped 7 bases from V and 6 bases from J, with 23 bases between. Time point defined: newly diagnosed GD, antithyroid drugs for less than 3 months. Following extraction of RNA from PBMCs, that RNA was used to make the TCR library. These sequences were also reported in another study, on T cells in Graves' hyperthyroidism and ophthalmopathy. That study reports: Most expanded thyroid clonotypes above 0.001 recurred in blood.

The starting material was peripheral blood mononuclear cells (PBMCs), obtained at new diagnosis, from a patient treated with antithyroid drugs. The chain combines TRBV27 with TRBJ2-3, with D unresolved. This TCR derives from a man aged 35-49 years with Graves disease. In DNA, the CDR3 is TGTGCCAGCACCTTGACGTGGACCGGATGGGCCGATACGCAGTATTTT. Its translation: CASTLTWTGWADTQYF.